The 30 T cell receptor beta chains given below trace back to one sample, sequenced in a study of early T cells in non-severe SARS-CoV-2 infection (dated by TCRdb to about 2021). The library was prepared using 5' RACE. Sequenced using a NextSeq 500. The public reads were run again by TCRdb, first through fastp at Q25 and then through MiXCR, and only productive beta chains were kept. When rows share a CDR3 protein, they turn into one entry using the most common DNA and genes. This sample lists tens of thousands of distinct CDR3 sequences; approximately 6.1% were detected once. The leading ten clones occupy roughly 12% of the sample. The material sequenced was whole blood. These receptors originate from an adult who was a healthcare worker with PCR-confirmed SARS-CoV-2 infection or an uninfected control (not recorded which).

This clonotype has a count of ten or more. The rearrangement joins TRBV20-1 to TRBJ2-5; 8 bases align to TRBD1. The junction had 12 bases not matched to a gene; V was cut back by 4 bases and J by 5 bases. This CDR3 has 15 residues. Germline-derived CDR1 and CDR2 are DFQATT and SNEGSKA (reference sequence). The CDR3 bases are TGCAGTGCTATTAATCCGGGGACAGGCGCGGAGACCCAGTACTTC. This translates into CSAINPGTGAETQYF.

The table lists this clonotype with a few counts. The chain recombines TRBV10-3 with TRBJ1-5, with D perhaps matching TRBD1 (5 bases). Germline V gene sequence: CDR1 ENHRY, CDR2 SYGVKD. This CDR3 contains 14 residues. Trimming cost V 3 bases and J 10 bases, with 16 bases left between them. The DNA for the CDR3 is TGTGCCATCAGTGATAAACAGGACAATAGACCCCAGCATTTT. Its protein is CAISDKQDNRPQHF.

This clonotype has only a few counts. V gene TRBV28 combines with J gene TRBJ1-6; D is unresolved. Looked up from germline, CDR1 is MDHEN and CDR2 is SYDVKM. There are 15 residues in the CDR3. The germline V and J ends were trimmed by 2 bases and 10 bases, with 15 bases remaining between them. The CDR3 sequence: CASSLRWGSKSPLHF. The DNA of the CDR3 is TGTGCCAGCAGTTTACGATGGGGATCGAAATCACCCCTCCACTTT.

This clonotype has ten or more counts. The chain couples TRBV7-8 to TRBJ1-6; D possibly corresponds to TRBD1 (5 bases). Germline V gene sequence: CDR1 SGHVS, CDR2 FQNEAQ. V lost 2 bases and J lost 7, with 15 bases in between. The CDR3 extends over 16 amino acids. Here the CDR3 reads CASSLSAGTKNSPLHF. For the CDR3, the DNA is TGTGCCAGCAGCTTATCGGCGGGGACTAAAAATTCACCCCTCCACTTT. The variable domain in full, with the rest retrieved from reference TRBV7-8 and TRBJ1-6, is GAGVSQSPRYKVAKRGQDVALRCDPISGHVSLFWYQQALGQGPEFLTYFQNEAQLDKSGLPSDRFFAERPEGSVSTLKIQRTQQEDSAVYLCASSLSAGTKNSPLHFGNGTRLTVT.

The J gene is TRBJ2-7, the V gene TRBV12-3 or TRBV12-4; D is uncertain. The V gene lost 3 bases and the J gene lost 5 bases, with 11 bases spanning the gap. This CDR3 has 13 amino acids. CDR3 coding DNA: TGTGCCAGCAGTTTCCGGACCTTCGACGAGCAGTACTTC. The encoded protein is CASSFRTFDEQYF.

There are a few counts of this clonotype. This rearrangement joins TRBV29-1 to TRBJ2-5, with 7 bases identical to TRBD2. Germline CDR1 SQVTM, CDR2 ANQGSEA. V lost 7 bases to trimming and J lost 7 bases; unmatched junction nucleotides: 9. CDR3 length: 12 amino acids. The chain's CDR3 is CSAAGDGLTQYF. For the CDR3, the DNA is TGCAGCGCCGCGGGGGACGGACTGACCCAGTACTTC. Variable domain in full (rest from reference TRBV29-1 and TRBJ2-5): SAVISQKPSRDICQRGTSLTIQCQVDSQVTMMFWYRQQPGQSLTLIATANQGSEATYESGFVIDKFPISRPNLTFSTLTVSNMSPEDSSIYLCSAAGDGLTQYFGPGTRLLVL.

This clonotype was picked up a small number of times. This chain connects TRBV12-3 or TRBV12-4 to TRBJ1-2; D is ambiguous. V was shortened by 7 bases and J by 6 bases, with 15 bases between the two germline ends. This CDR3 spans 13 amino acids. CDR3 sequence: CASNNRVVHGYTF. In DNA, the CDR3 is TGTGCCAGCAATAACCGGGTTGTTCATGGCTACACCTTC.

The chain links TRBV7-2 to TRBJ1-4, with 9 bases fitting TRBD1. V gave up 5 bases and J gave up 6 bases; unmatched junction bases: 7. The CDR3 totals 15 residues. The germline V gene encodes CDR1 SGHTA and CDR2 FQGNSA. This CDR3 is CASSPGQGMDEKLFF. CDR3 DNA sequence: TGTGCCAGCAGCCCTGGACAGGGGATGGATGAAAAACTGTTTTTT.

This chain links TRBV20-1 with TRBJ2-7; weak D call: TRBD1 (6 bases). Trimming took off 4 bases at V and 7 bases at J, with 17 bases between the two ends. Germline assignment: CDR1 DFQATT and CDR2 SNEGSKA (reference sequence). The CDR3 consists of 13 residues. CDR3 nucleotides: TGCAGTGCTATATTACAGGGAGCAGCAGAGCAGTACTTC. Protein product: CSAILQGAAEQYF.

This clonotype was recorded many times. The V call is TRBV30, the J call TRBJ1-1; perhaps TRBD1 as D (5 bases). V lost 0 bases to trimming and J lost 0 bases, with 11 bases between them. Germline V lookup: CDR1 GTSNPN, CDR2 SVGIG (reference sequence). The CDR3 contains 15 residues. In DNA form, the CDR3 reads TGTGCCTGGAGTGTGGGGGGATACATGAACACTGAAGCTTTCTTT. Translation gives CAWSVGGYMNTEAFF.

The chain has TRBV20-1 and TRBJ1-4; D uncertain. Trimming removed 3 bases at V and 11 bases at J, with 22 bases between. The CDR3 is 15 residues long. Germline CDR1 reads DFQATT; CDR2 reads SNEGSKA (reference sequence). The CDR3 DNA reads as TGCAGTGCTAGGGGCCAGGAACATCGCGGGGTCAAACTGTTTTTT. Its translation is CSARGQEHRGVKLFF.

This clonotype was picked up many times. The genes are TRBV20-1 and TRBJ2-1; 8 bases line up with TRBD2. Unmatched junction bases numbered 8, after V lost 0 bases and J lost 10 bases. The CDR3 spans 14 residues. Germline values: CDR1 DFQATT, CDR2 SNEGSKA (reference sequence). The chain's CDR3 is CSARDGGGHLEQFF. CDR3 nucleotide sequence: TGCAGTGCTAGAGATGGCGGGGGGCATTTAGAGCAGTTCTTC.

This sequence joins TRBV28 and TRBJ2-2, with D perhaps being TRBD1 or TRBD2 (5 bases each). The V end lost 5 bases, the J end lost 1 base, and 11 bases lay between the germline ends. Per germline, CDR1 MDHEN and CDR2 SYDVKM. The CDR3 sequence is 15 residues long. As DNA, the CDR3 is TGTGCCAGCAGTCGCGGAGGACAGAACACCGGGGAGCTGTTTTTT. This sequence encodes CASSRGGQNTGELFF.

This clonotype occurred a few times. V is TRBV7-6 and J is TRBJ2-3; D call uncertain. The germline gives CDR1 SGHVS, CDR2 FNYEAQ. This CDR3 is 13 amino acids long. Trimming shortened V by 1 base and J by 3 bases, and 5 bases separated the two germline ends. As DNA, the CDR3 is TGTGCCAGCAGCTTAGAGCTAACAGATACGCAGTATTTT. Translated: CASSLELTDTQYF.

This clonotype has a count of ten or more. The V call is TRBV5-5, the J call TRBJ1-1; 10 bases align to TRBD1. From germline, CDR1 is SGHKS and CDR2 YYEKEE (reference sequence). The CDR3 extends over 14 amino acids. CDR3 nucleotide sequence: TGTGCGAGCCGGGACAGGGGCCTGAACACTGAAGCTTTCTTT. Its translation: CASRDRGLNTEAFF.

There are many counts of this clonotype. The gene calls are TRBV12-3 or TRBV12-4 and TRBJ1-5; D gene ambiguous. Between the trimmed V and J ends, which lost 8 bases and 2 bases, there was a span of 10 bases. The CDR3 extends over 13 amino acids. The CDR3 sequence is CASARGGNQPQHF. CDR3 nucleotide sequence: TGTGCCAGCGCCCGTGGGGGCAATCAGCCCCAGCATTTT.

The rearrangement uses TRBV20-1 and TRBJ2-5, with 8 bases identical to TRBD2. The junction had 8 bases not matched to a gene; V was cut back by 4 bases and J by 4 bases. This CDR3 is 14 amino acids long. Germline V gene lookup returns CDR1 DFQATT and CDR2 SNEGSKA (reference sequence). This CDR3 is CSAKAGGASETQYF. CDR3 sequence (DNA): TGCAGTGCTAAGGCCGGGGGGGCGTCAGAGACCCAGTACTTC.

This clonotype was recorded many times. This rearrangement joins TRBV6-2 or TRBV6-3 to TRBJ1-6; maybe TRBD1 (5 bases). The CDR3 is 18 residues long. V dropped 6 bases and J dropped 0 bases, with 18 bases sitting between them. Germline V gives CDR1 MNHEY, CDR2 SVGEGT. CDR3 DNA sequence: TGTGCCAGCAGCTATTGGGACCGCCCGAGCTCCTATAATTCACCCCTCCACTTT. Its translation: CASSYWDRPSSYNSPLHF.

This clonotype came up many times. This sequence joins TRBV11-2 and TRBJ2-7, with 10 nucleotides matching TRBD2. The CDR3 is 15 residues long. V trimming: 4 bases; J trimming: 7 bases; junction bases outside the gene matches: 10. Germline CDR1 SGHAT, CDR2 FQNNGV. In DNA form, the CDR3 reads TGTGCCAGCAGCTCAAGGGCTAGCGGGGGCCCGGAGCAGTACTTC. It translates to CASSSRASGGPEQYF.

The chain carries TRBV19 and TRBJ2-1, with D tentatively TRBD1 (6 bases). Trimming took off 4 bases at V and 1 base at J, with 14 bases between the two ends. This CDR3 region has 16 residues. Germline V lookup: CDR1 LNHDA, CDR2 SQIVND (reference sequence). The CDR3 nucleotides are TGTGCCAGTAGTAATCAGGGGCTGGTGTCCTACAATGAGCAGTTCTTC. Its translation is CASSNQGLVSYNEQFF.

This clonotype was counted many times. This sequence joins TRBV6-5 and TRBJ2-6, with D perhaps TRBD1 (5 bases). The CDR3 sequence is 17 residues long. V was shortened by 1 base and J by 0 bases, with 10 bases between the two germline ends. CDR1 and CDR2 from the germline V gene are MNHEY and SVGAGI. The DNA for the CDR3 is TGTGCCAGCAGTTACTACAGCAGGGACTCTGGGGCCAACGTCCTGACTTTC. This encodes CASSYYSRDSGANVLTF.

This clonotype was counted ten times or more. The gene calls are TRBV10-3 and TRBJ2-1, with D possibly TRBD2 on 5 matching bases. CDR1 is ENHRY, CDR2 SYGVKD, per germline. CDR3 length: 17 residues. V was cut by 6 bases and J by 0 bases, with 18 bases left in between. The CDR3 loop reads CAIRPLTSASSYNEQFF. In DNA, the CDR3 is TGTGCCATCAGACCCCTCACTAGTGCAAGCTCCTACAATGAGCAGTTCTTC.

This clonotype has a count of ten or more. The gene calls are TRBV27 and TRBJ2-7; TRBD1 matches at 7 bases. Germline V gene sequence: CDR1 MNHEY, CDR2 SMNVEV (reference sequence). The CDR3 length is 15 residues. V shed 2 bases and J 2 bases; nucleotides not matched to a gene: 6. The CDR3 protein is CASSLNPGTAYEQYF. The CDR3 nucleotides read TGTGCCAGCAGTTTAAACCCAGGGACAGCCTACGAGCAGTACTTC.

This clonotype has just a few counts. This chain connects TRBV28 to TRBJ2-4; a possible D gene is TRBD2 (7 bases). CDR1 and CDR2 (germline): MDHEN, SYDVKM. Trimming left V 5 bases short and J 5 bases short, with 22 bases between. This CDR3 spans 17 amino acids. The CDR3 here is CASSPPTRRGPENIQYF. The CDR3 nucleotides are TGTGCCAGCAGTCCGCCCACTAGGCGGGGGCCGGAAAACATTCAGTACTTC. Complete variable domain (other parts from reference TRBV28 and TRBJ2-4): DVKVTQSSRYLVKRTGEKVFLECVQDMDHENMFWYRQDPGLGLRLIYFSYDVKMKEKGDIPEGYSVSREKKERFSLILESASTNQTSMYLCASSPPTRRGPENIQYFGAGTRLSVL.

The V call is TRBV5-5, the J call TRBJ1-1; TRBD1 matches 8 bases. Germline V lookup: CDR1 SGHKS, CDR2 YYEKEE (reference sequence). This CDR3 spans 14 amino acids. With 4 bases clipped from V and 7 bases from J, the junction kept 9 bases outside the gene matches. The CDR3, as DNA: TGTGCCAGCAGCATAGGGACAGGACCCCGTGAAGCTTTCTTT. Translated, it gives CASSIGTGPREAFF.

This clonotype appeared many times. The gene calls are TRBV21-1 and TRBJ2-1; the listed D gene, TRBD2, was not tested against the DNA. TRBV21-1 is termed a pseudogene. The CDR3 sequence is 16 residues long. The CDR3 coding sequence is TGTGCCAGCAGCAAAGGTGGGCCCCGTTCGCACAATGAGCAGTTCTTC. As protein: CASSKGGPRSHNEQFF.

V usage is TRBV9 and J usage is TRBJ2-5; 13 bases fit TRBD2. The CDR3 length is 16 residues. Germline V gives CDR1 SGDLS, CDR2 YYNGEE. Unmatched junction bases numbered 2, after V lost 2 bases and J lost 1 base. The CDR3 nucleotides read TGTGCCAGCAGCGTCGGGACTAGCGGGGCCCAAGAGACCCAGTACTTC. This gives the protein CASSVGTSGAQETQYF.

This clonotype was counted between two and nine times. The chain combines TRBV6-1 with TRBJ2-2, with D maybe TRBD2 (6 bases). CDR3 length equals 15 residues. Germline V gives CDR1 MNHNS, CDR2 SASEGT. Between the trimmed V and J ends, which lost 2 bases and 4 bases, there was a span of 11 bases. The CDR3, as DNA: TGTGCCAGCAGTGAAAGTGGAGCGGGCACCGGGGAGCTGTTTTTT. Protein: CASSESGAGTGELFF.

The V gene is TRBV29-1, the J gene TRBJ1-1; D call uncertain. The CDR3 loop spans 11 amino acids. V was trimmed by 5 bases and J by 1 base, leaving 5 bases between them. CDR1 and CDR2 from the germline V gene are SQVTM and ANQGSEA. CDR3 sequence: CSVRANTEAFF. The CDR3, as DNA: TGCAGCGTTAGGGCGAACACTGAAGCTTTCTTT.

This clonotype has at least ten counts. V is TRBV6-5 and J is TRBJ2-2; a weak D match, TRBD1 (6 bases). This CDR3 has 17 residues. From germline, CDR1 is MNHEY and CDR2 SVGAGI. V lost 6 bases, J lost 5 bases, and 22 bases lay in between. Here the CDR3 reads CASSLFGAQQGTGELFF. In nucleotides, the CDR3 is TGTGCCAGCAGCCTATTTGGGGCGCAACAGGGTACCGGGGAGCTGTTTTTT.